The T cell receptor beta chain under discussion was sequenced for a study of cytomegalovirus exposure and HLA in healthy donors. Assay used: immunoSEQ multiplex PCR; TCRdb lists only in-frame clones, some missing. The sample holds approximately 100,000 clones; approximately 93% are singletons and the top ten take about 1.1%. Trimming cost V 5 bases and J 5 bases; bases outside gene matches: 18. There are 18 residues in the CDR3. Germline lookup yields CDR1 MDHEN and CDR2 SYDVKM. The chain joins TRBV28 to TRBJ1-2; 9 bases map to TRBD1. The TCR originated in a woman in her thirties in good health and CMV-seropositive. Sequenced: PBMCs. The CDR3 DNA follows: TGTGCCAGCAGTCTTCAACAGGGGGCGCCCCTAGGTACATATGGCTACACCTTC. Encoded protein: CASSLQQGAPLGTYGYTF.